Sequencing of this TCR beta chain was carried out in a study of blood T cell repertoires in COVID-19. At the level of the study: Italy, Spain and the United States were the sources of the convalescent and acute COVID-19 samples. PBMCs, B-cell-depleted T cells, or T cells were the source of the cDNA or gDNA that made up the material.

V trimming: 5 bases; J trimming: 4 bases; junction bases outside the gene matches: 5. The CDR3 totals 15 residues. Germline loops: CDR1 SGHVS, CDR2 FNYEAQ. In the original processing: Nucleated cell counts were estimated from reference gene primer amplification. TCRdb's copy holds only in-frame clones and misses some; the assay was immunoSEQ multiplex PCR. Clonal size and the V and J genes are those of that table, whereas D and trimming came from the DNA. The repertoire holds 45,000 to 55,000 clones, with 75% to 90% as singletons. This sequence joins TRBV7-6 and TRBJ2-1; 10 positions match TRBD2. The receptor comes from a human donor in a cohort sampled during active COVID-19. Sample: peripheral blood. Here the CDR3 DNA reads TGTGCCAGCAGCCCAGGACTAGCGGCTTACAATGAGCAGTTCTTC. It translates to CASSPGLAAYNEQFF.